Below are 19 T cell receptor beta chains sequenced from a single sample in a study of patients and donors after allogeneic stem cell transplantation. TCRdb re-called the RT-PCR reads through MiXCR, storing one row per CDR3 protein. The sample holds 25,000 to 35,000 distinct CDR3 sequences, 6.8% seen once. The sequencing input was blood, either unsorted or a sorted T cell fraction (not recorded which). These receptors originate from a human donor who was either an allogeneic HSCT recipient or a stem cell or donor lymphocyte infusion donor (not recorded which). It is not recorded whose cells these are; they may come from a transplant donor.

This clonotype has a count of ten or more. The chain employs TRBV2 and TRBJ2-2, with TRBD2 identical over 11 bases. The V gene's germline CDR1 is SNHLY and CDR2 FYNNEI. The J segment lost 5 bases and the V segment lost 8 bases, leaving 10 bases of the junction unmatched. The CDR3 sequence is 16 residues long. This chain's CDR3 is CASGNQWTSGTGELFF. Here the CDR3 DNA reads TGTGCCAGCGGAAATCAGTGGACTAGCGGGACCGGGGAGCTGTTTTTT.

This clonotype has at least ten counts. The J gene is TRBJ1-6, the V gene TRBV6-5, with a possible D match to TRBD1 (5 bases). Germline V gene sequence: CDR1 MNHEY, CDR2 SVGAGI. CDR3 size: 16 residues. Trimming pared 5 bases from V and 6 bases from J, leaving 17 bases between. CDR3 nucleotides: TGTGCCAGCAGTCCCCTCCCAGGGACCAGTAATTCACCCCTCCACTTT. This codes for CASSPLPGTSNSPLHF.

By sample share, this clonotype is medium-sized (0.01 to 0.1%). V usage is TRBV30 and J usage is TRBJ2-7; D uncertain. The CDR3 consists of 13 residues. Germline CDR1 and CDR2: GTSNPN and SVGIG (reference sequence). Between the trimmed V and J ends, which lost 8 bases and 0 bases, there was a span of 14 bases. CDR3 DNA sequence: TGTGCCGGGGATCGGATCTTCTCCTACGAGCAGTACTTC. This encodes CAGDRIFSYEQYF.

The CDR3, as DNA: TGCAGTGCTAGAATCGGGCAACCATCTGTTAATGAAAAACTGTTTTTT. This translates into CSARIGQPSVNEKLFF. The chain carries TRBV20-1 and TRBJ1-4; no reliable D call. Deletions cut 2 bases from V and 4 bases from J, with 17 bases between. CDR3 size: 16 residues. CDR1 is DFQATT and CDR2 is SNEGSKA in the germline V gene (reference sequence).

The chain uses TRBV6-5 and TRBJ2-3; D is unresolved. From germline, CDR1 is MNHEY and CDR2 SVGAGI. V lost 0 bases and J 0 bases, leaving 4 bases between the germline ends. The CDR3 consists of 14 residues. The CDR3 protein is CASSYSTSTDTQYF. The CDR3, as DNA: TGTGCCAGCAGTTACTCGACTAGCACAGATACGCAGTATTTT.

This clonotype was counted only a few times. The chain couples TRBV12-3 or TRBV12-4 to TRBJ2-3; no firm D call. V lost 5 bases, J lost 2 bases, and 5 bases lay in between. This CDR3 has 12 residues. The CDR3 loop is CASSPFTDTQYF. CDR3 DNA: TGTGCCAGCAGTCCCTTCACAGATACGCAGTATTTT.

The chain joins TRBV15 to TRBJ2-1; D is unresolved. Trimming cost V 0 bases and J 5 bases, with 14 bases left between them. Germline values: CDR1 LNHNV, CDR2 YYDKDF (reference sequence). The CDR3 covers 16 residues. The CDR3 DNA sequence: TGTGCCACCAGCAGAGATGCCCGATTACTCAACAATGAGCAGTTCTTC. Protein product: CATSRDARLLNNEQFF.

This clonotype was seen ten or more times. The CDR3 is CATSDRGTSGKNEQFF. CDR3 bases: TGTGCCACCAGTGATAGGGGGACTAGCGGAAAAAATGAGCAGTTCTTC. J is TRBJ2-1 and V is TRBV24-1; 11 bases agree with TRBD2. Germline values: CDR1 KGHDR, CDR2 SFDVKD. This CDR3 is 16 amino acids long. The V and J ends lost 3 bases and 7 bases, in that order; junction bases with no gene match: 7.

The table lists this clonotype with many counts. The rearrangement links TRBV29-1 to TRBJ2-7; possibly TRBD1 for D (5 bases). The CDR3 is 12 amino acids. Trimming left V 7 bases short and J 2 bases short, with 12 bases between. Germline V lookup: CDR1 SQVTM, CDR2 ANQGSEA. This CDR3 is CSARKGTYEQYF. The DNA of the CDR3 is TGCAGCGCAAGAAAGGGGACCTACGAGCAGTACTTC.

This clonotype was detected a few times. This chain joins TRBV15 and TRBJ2-7; perhaps TRBD1 as D (8 bases). The CDR3 has 16 residues. CDR1 LNHNV and CDR2 YYDKDF come from the germline V gene (reference sequence). Trimming left V 0 bases short and J 6 bases short, with 18 bases between. The DNA for the CDR3 is TGTGCCACCAGCAGAGATACGGCAGGGGGCGGGAGCGAGCAGTACTTC. This sequence encodes CATSRDTAGGGSEQYF.

The chain recombines TRBV11-2 with TRBJ2-2; maybe TRBD2 (6 bases). Germline V gives CDR1 SGHAT, CDR2 FQNNGV. CDR3 length: 15 amino acids. Trimming removed 1 base from V and 4 bases from J, with 10 bases in between. The CDR3 sequence: CASSLVGLSTGELFF. The CDR3 region has the DNA TGTGCCAGCAGCTTAGTTGGACTAAGCACCGGGGAGCTGTTTTTT.

This clonotype was seen at least ten times. The genes are TRBV4-3 and TRBJ2-1, with D possibly TRBD2 on 6 matching bases. CDR3 length: 15 residues. V shed 0 bases and J shed 2 bases, with 8 bases lying between them. Germline CDR1 and CDR2: LGHNA and YSLEER. In DNA, the CDR3 is TGCGCCAGCAGCCAAGACGGAGGGACCTACAATGAGCAGTTCTTC. Amino acid sequence: CASSQDGGTYNEQFF.

This clonotype has a handful of counts. The V call is TRBV4-1, the J call TRBJ1-1; D is unclear. This CDR3 contains 14 residues. From germline, CDR1 is MGHRA and CDR2 YSYEKL. Trimming pared 0 bases from V and 0 bases from J, leaving 5 bases between. The CDR3 reads CASSQDLVNTEAFF. The CDR3 coding sequence is TGCGCCAGCAGCCAAGATCTGGTGAACACTGAAGCTTTCTTT.

This clonotype has only a few counts. The chain has TRBV7-2 and TRBJ2-3; D is undetermined. V lost 0 bases and J 5 bases, leaving 6 bases between the germline ends. The germline gives CDR1 SGHTA, CDR2 FQGNSA. There are 13 residues in the CDR3. Here the CDR3 DNA reads TGTGCCAGCAGCTTAGCTCAGCGAGATACGCAGTATTTT. Translated: CASSLAQRDTQYF.

This clonotype was observed many times. This chain uses TRBV5-1 with TRBJ2-5; a weak D match, TRBD1 (6 bases). The V gene's germline CDR1 is SGHRS and CDR2 YFSETQ. Trimming stripped 1 base from V and 3 bases from J, with 10 bases between. The CDR3 loop spans 14 amino acids. CDR3 sequence: CASSLQGLEETQYF. CDR3 sequence (DNA): TGCGCCAGCAGCTTGCAGGGGTTGGAAGAGACCCAGTACTTC.

This clonotype was counted many times. The V gene is TRBV19, the J gene TRBJ1-2; D remains ambiguous. Trimming left V 3 bases short and J 8 bases short, with 19 bases between. This CDR3 has 15 amino acids. CDR1 and CDR2 from the germline V gene are LNHDA and SQIVND (reference sequence). CDR3: CASSMAAEEFRGYTF. The CDR3 bases are TGTGCCAGTAGTATGGCGGCAGAGGAGTTCCGGGGCTACACCTTC.

At least ten counts were recorded for this clonotype. The CDR3 loop reads CAIGQGANYGYTF. In nucleotides, the CDR3 is TGTGCCATCGGACAGGGGGCAAACTATGGCTACACCTTC. The chain links TRBV10-3 to TRBJ1-2, with 11 bases that match TRBD1. CDR1 and CDR2 (germline): ENHRY, SYGVKD. This CDR3 has 13 amino acids. Trimming cost V 8 bases and J 2 bases; bases outside gene matches: 1.

This clonotype was counted at least ten times. The chain employs TRBV6-6 and TRBJ2-1; weak D call: TRBD2 (5 bases). Germline V gene sequence: CDR1 MNHNY, CDR2 SVGAGI (reference sequence). The V gene lost 5 bases and the J gene lost 9 bases, with 11 bases spanning the gap. The CDR3 is 12 amino acids. CDR3 sequence (DNA): TGTGCCAGCAGTCAAACTAGTTTTGAGCAGTTCTTC. Protein sequence: CASSQTSFEQFF.

This clonotype was observed at least ten times. The V and J genes are TRBV7-9 and TRBJ1-5, with D uncertain. This CDR3 comprises 13 residues. V was shortened by 4 bases and J by 0 bases, with 4 bases between the two germline ends. The germline V gene encodes CDR1 SEHNR and CDR2 FQNEAQ (reference sequence). The DNA of the CDR3 is TGTGCCAGCAGCTGGAGTAGCAATCAGCCCCAGCATTTT. Translating it yields CASSWSSNQPQHF.